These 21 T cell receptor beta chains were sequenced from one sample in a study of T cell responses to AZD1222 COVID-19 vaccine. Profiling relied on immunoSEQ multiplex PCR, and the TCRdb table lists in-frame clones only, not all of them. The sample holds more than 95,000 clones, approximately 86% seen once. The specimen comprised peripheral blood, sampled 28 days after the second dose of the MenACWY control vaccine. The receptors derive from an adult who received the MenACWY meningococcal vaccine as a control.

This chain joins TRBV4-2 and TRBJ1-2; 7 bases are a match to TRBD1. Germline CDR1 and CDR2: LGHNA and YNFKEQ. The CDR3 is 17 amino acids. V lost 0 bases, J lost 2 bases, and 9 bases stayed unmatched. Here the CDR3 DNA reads TGTGCCAGCAGCCAAGAGTCGACAGGGAAGAAGAACTATGGCTACACCTTC. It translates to CASSQESTGKKNYGYTF.

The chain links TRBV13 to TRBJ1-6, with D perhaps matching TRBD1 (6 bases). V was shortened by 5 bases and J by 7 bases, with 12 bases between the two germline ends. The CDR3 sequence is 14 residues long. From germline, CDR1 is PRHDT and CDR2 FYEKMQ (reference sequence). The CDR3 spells CASSLRGLNSPLHF. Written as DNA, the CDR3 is TGTGCCAGCAGCCTCAGGGGCCTGAATTCACCCCTCCACTTT.

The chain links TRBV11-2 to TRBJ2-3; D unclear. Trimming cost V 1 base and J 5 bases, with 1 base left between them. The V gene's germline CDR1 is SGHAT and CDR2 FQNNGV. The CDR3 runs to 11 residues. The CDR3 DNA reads TGTGCCAGCAGCTTAGGAGATACGCAGTATTTT. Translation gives CASSLGDTQYF.

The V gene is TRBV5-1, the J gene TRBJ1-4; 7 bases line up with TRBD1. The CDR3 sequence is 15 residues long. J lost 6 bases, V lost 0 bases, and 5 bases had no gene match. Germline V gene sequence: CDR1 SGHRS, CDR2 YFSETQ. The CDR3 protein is CASSLEGTEDEKLFF. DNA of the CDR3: TGCGCCAGCAGCTTGGAAGGGACAGAGGATGAAAAACTGTTTTTT. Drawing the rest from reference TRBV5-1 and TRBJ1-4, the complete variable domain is KAGVTQTPRYLIKTRGQQVTLSCSPISGHRSVSWYQQTPGQGLQFLFEYFSETQRNKGNFPGRFSGRQFSNSRSEMNVSTLELGDSALYLCASSLEGTEDEKLFFGSGTQLSVL.

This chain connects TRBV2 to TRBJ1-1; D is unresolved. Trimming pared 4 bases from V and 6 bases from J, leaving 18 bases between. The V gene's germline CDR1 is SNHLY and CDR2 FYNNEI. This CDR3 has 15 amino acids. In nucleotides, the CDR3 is TGTGCCAGCAGTGGTGGGGTCTTAACGGCGGCTGAAGCTTTCTTT. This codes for CASSGGVLTAAEAFF. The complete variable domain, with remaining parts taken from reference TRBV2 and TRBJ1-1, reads EPEVTQTPSHQVTQMGQEVILRCVPISNHLYFYWYRQILGQKVEFLVSFYNNEISEKSEIFDDQFSVERPDGSNFTLKIRSTKLEDSAMYFCASSGGVLTAAEAFFGQGTRLTVV.

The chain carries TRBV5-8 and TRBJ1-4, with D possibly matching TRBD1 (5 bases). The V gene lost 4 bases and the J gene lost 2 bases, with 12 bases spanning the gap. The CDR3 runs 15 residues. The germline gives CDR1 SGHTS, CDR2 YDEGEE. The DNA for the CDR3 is TGTGCCAGCAGCCCCGGCTGGGGGACTAATGAAAAACTGTTTTTT. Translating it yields CASSPGWGTNEKLFF.

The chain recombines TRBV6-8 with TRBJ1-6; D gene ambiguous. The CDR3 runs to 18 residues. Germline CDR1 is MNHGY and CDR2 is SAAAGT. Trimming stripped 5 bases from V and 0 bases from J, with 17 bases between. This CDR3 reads CASSGPGSLSSYNSPLHF. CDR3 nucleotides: TGTGCCAGCAGTGGACCCGGGTCGCTTAGCTCCTATAATTCACCCCTCCACTTT.

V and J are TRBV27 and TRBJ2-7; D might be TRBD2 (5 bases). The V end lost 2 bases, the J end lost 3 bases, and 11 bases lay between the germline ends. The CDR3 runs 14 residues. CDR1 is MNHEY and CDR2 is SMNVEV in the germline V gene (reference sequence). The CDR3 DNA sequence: TGTGCCAGCAGTTTAACGGGGTATTACTACGAGCAGTACTTC. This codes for CASSLTGYYYEQYF.

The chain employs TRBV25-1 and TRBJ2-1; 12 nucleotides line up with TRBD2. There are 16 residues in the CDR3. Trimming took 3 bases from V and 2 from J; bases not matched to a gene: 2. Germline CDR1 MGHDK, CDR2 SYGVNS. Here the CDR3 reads CASSEPSGGAYNEQFF. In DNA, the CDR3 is TGTGCCAGCAGTGAGCCTAGCGGGGGGGCCTACAATGAGCAGTTCTTC.

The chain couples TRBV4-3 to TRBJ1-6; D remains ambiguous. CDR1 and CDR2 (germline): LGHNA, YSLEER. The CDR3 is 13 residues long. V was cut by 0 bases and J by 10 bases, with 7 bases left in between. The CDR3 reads CASSQDRGSPLHF. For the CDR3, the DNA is TGCGCCAGCAGCCAAGATAGAGGGTCACCCCTCCACTTT.

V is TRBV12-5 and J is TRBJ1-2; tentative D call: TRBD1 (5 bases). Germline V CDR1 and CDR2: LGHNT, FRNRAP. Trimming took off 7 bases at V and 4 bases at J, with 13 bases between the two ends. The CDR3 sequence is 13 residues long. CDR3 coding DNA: TGTGCTAGTGCCCCCGGGGCGGGCTATGGCTACACCTTC. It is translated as CASAPGAGYGYTF.

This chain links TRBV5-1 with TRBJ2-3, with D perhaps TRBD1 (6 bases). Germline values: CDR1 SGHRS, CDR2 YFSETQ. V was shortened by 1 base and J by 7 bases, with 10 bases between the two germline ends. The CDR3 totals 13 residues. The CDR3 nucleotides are TGCGCCAGCAGCTTGACAGGGTCAAATACGCAGTATTTT. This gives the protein CASSLTGSNTQYF.

The CDR3 reads CASSPLTGPKNIQYF. The CDR3 nucleotides are TGTGCCAGCAGTCCTTTGACAGGGCCCAAAAACATTCAGTACTTC. This chain links TRBV6-6 with TRBJ2-4; 7 bases line up with TRBD1. CDR1 and CDR2 from the germline V gene are MNHNY and SVGAGI (reference sequence). The CDR3 runs 15 residues. Trimming removed 5 bases from V and 2 bases from J; junction bases left unmatched: 6.

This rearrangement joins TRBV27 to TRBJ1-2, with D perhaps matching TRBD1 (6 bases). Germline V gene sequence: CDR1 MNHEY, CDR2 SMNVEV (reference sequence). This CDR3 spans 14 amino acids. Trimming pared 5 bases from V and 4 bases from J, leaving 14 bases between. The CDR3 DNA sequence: TGTGCCAGCAGTCTCGCGTGGGGGCTCTATGGCTACACCTTC. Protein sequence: CASSLAWGLYGYTF.

CDR3 loop: CATSLGDTGRETQYF. The CDR3 DNA is TGTGCCACCAGCCTTGGGGACACCGGGCGGGAGACCCAGTACTTC. The genes are TRBV15 and TRBJ2-5, with D perhaps TRBD1 (6 bases). The CDR3 is 15 amino acids. The V gene's germline CDR1 is LNHNV and CDR2 YYDKDF (reference sequence). Trimming removed 5 bases at V and 5 bases at J, with 18 bases between.

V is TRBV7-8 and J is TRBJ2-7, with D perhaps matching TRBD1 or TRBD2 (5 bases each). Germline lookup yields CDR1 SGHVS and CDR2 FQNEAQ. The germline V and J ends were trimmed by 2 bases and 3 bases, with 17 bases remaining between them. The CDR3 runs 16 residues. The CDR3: CASSLTSRQGVYEQYF. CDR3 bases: TGTGCCAGCAGCTTAACGTCTCGGCAGGGAGTCTACGAGCAGTACTTC.

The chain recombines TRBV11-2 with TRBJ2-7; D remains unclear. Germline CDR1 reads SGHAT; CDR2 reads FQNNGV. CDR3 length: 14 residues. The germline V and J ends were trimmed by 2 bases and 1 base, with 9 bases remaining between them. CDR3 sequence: CASSLRAVSYEQYF. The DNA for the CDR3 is TGTGCCAGCAGCTTACGGGCCGTTTCCTACGAGCAGTACTTC.

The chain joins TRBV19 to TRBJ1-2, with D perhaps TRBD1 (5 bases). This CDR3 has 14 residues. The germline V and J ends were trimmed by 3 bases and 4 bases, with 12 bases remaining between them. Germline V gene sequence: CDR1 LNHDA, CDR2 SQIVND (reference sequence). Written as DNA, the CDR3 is TGTGCCAGTAGTATCAGCCCAGGGACCTATGGCTACACCTTC. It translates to CASSISPGTYGYTF. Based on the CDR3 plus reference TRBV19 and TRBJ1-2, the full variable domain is DGGITQSPKYLFRKEGQNVTLSCEQNLNHDAMYWYRQDPGQGLRLIYYSQIVNDFQKGDIAEGYSVSREKKESFPLTVTSAQKNPTAFYLCASSISPGTYGYTFGSGTRLTVV.

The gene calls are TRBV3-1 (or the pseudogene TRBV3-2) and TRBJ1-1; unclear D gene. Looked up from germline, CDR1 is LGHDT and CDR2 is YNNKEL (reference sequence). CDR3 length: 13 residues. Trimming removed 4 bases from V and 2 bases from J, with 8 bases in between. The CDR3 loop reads CASSLTANTEAFF. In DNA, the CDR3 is TGTGCCAGCAGCCTGACGGCCAACACTGAAGCTTTCTTT.

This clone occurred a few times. The chain's CDR3 is CASSLAGGETQYF. DNA for the CDR3: TGTGCCAGCAGCTTAGCGGGGGGCGAGACCCAGTACTTC. This rearrangement joins TRBV7-9 to TRBJ2-5; D may match TRBD1 or TRBD2 (6 bases each). This CDR3 spans 13 amino acids. V lost 0 bases to trimming and J lost 5 bases, with 7 bases between them. CDR1 is SEHNR and CDR2 is FQNEAQ in the germline V gene (reference sequence).

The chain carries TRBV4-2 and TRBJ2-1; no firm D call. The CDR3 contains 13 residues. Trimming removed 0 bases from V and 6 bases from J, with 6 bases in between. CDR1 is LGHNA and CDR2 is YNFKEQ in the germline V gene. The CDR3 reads CASSQDQINEQFF. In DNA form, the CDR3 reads TGTGCCAGCAGCCAAGATCAGATCAATGAGCAGTTCTTC.